Sequencing of this T cell receptor (beta chain) was carried out in a study of blood T cells in healthy people across ages. Study in general: When template switching was applied, about one barcoded beta molecule was captured per two T cells. Study conclusions and caveats: Per million T cells, the diversity of TCR beta decreased roughly linearly as age advanced. Unsorted PBMC input precluded a conclusive naive versus antigen-experienced comparison. Any changes in expanded clonotypes were possibly confounded, as donor CMV status remained unknown.

The CDR3 totals 12 residues. V shed 4 bases and J shed 7 bases, with 8 bases lying between them. Germline V gene sequence: CDR1 SEHNR, CDR2 FQNEAQ (reference sequence). A second PCR, run for roughly 7 to 12 cycles, used a sample-barcoded 5' primer plus a J-beta primer mix. TCRdb itself ran the 5' RACE reads through MiXCR, one entry per CDR3 protein. This sample has over a million distinct CDR3 sequences, with 40% to 45% found just once. Regarding this clonotype: Antigen specificity is unknown.

The J gene is TRBJ2-1, the V gene TRBV7-9; unclear D gene. The sequenced sample was blood. The clonotype comes from a woman aged 60-70 years in good health. CDR3 coding DNA: TGTGCCAGCAGCTCCAGTTGGAATGAGCAGTTCTTC. Its translation: CASSSSWNEQFF.